This T cell receptor (beta chain) came from a study of control samples from healthy donors and cancer patients. Measured with immunoSEQ multiplex PCR; TCRdb has only the in-frame clones, and not every one. There are tens of thousands of clones in the sample; roughly 88% occur only once, and around 10% lies in the top ten. This receptor was obtained from a man aged 60 to 75 with head and neck cancer. The source material was PBMCs.

The CDR3 region is CASTTIQNIGAFF. The CDR3 coding sequence is TGTGCCAGCACCACAATCCAGAATATAGGCGCTTTCTTT. V gene TRBV28 combines with J gene TRBJ1-1; D unresolved. Germline assignment: CDR1 MDHEN and CDR2 SYDVKM. Trimming stripped 7 bases from V and 11 bases from J, with 20 bases between. The CDR3 extends over 13 amino acids.